Sequencing of this TCR beta chain was carried out in a study of memory B cells and T cells in multiple sclerosis (dated by TCRdb to the late 2010s). With regard to the full study: TCR beta repertoires of autoproliferating peripheral T cells were compared with the TCR beta repertoires of brain lesion-infiltrating T cells in multiple sclerosis patients. TCR sequencing included two multiple sclerosis patients for whom either brain lesions at autopsy or brain-infiltrating cells from biopsy were available. The study at large found these results: Because clone-set sizes varied across compartments, the counts of shared clonotypes were affected, making normalization necessary.

V is shortened by 7 bases, J by 0 bases, and the region joining them spans 13 bases. Including cysteine and phenylalanine, the CDR3 has 15 amino acids. The sequence is cut down to CDR3 DNA, 45 bases in frame from base 1. As encoded in the germline V gene (reference sequence), CDR1 is MNHNY while CDR2 is SVGAGI. After CFSE-labeled PBMCs were cultured without a stimulus, the autoproliferating (CFSEdim) and non-proliferating (CFSEhi) T cell fractions were sequenced separately. Altogether, roughly 5x10^7 CFSE-labeled PBMCs were kept in culture for more than 6 days with no stimulus, after which the replicate wells were combined. Labeling of PBMCs used 0.5 uM CFSE, and the cells were then grown in serum-free AIM-V medium with no exogenous stimuli added. PBMCs were obtained by Ficoll density gradient centrifugation and kept cryopreserved until use. Using a FACSAria III, live 7-AAD-negative cells were sorted, then washed with PBS and stored frozen at -80 degrees C as dry pellets.

Genomic DNA was extracted, and the immunoSEQ Platform was used to amplify TCRbeta CDR3 regions from that DNA. Multiplex PCR, high-throughput sequencing and a vendor bioinformatics pipeline were combined in the immunoSEQ assay. On the study's bioinformatics: Non-productive sequences and CDR3s shorter than 4 amino acids were excluded, and clonotype frequencies were recalculated for each sample. In immunoSEQ Analyzer 2.0, shared clonotypes were identified as identical CDR3 amino acid, V gene and J gene sequences. Repertoire overlap was normalized by dividing shared clonotype counts by the product of both clone-set sizes, scaled by 1000 into arbitrary units. TCRdb carries this immuneACCESS record with in-frame sequences only. Its versions omit some clonotypes, under half of them owing to an unresolved V gene in the studies checked, with the rest unexplained. V, J and clone size are taken as reported in that table, and D and trimming were inferred from the DNA itself. Across this sample there are 11,000 or so clones, with about 83% seen only once. The ten top clones hold less than 3.5% of the sample.

This clone was detected a few times. Its antigen remains unidentified. No clone much larger than this one lies a single base away; base qualities are absent. This clonotype was sampled from a human donor with multiple sclerosis. Source material: PBMCs from blood kept in culture. Rearrangement joined TRBV6-6 to TRBJ1-3; the D segment could be TRBD1, given 5 matching bases. The DNA sequence is TGTGCCAGCAAAAGACAGACCAACTCTGGAAACACCATATATTTT. This sequence encodes CASKRQTNSGNTIYF.